These T cell receptor beta chains were read from a single sample in a study of radiotherapy plus CTLA-4 blockade in lung cancer. Generated by immunoSEQ multiplex PCR, the TCRdb table keeps only in-frame clones and is missing some. In the table there are some 110,000 clones, approximately 77% of which are singletons. Source: peripheral blood, taken from a patient treated with radiotherapy plus ipilimumab. The receptors derive from a human donor with non-small cell lung cancer that progressed on radiotherapy plus ipilimumab. Some clones in this sample may be carry-over from other donors' samples. Both conserved end residues are trimmed from each CDR3. D genes are given only for firm matches. Size is stated for part of the rows, as once, few or many counts, or as a class when the clone is expanded.

CDR3aa: ASSDEGGSNQPQH
abundance: .
d_gene: .
v_gene: TRBV2
j_gene: TRBJ1-5

CDR3aa: ASTKEVGGAYEQY
abundance: .
d_gene: .
v_gene: TRBV28
j_gene: TRBJ2-7

CDR3aa: ASSDPQGKDIQY
abundance: .
d_gene: .
v_gene: TRBV5-1
j_gene: TRBJ2-4

CDR3aa: SVTGPNIQY
abundance: .
d_gene: .
v_gene: TRBV29-1
j_gene: TRBJ2-4

CDR3aa: ASSLVGTSYEQY
abundance: .
d_gene: .
v_gene: TRBV5-1
j_gene: TRBJ2-7

CDR3aa: ASSESAGQPCDEQY
abundance: .
d_gene: .
v_gene: TRBV10-1
j_gene: TRBJ2-7

CDR3aa: ASSEPAGFAF
abundance: once
d_gene: .
v_gene: TRBV5-4
j_gene: TRBJ1-1

CDR3aa: ASSPDGQNNEQF
abundance: .
d_gene: .
v_gene: TRBV5-1
j_gene: TRBJ2-1

CDR3aa: ASRGDFTYEQY
abundance: .
d_gene: .
v_gene: TRBV19
j_gene: TRBJ2-7

CDR3aa: ASSPLQETQY
abundance: .
d_gene: .
v_gene: TRBV7-8
j_gene: TRBJ2-5